The entry below describes one T cell receptor (beta chain). What it recognizes is unknown. The data derive from a study of chemoradiotherapy in HPV16-positive cancers. Study-level background: Candidate HPV-specific T-cell clones and common TCR motifs came from functional assays in a couple of HPV16-positive patients. Whole-study findings and limits: The functional HPV-specific definition rests on just two HPV16-positive patients. Non-HPV-specific T cells did not expand in tumors during treatment, whereas candidate HPV-specific clones and E7-related motifs did.

Clones were read by immunoSEQ multiplex PCR, and TCRdb kept only the in-frame ones, dropping some. This table holds about 10,000 clones, approximately 85% found once. The TCR sequence derives from a human donor with HPV-associated anogenital cancer. The source material was blood, sampled from a patient who underwent chemoradiotherapy.

The CDR3 region is CASSVHNTGELFF. The CDR3 region has the DNA TGTGCCAGCAGTGTTCACAACACCGGGGAGCTGTTTTTT. The V gene is TRBV6-1, the J gene TRBJ2-2; D is unclear. CDR3 size: 13 residues. With 4 bases removed from V and 2 bases from J, the gap between germline ends came to 5 bases. In germline, CDR1 is MNHNS, CDR2 SASEGT.